These 32 T cell receptor beta chains came from one sample sequenced in a study of blood T cells in healthy people across ages. Using a J-beta primer mix together with a sample-barcoded 5' primer, a second PCR was run for about 7 to 12 cycles. Via MiXCR, TCRdb re-called the 5' RACE reads, giving one row per CDR3 protein. The top ten clones hold approximately 19% of a sample with hundreds of thousands of distinct CDR3 sequences, around 43% of them seen once. The sequenced sample consisted of blood. The receptors stem from a man aged 55 to 69 in good health.

In this sample, this clonotype turned up a few times. CDR3: CSAREAFGPIGEQYF. The CDR3 DNA follows: TGCAGTGCTAGAGAGGCGTTTGGTCCTATAGGCGAGCAGTACTTC. The V gene is TRBV20-1, the J gene TRBJ2-7; no clear D. V lost 0 bases and J lost 6, with 18 bases in between. The CDR3 has 15 amino acids. Germline-derived CDR1 and CDR2 are DFQATT and SNEGSKA (reference sequence).

Only a few counts were recorded for this clonotype. The chain links TRBV25-1 to TRBJ1-4; 10 bases line up with TRBD1. Germline V gives CDR1 MGHDK, CDR2 SYGVNS. With 5 bases clipped from V and 7 bases from J, the junction kept 4 bases outside the gene matches. There are 14 residues in the CDR3. CDR3 loop: CASSRTGGSEKLFF. The CDR3 nucleotides are TGTGCCAGCAGTCGGACAGGGGGATCTGAAAAACTGTTTTTT.

There are a few counts of this clonotype. This chain connects TRBV7-2 to TRBJ2-1, with TRBD2 identical over 9 bases. The CDR3 totals 16 residues. J was trimmed by 7 bases and V by 5 bases; bases with no gene match: 12. Per germline, CDR1 SGHTA and CDR2 FQGNSA. Written as DNA, the CDR3 is TGTGCCAGCAGCCGCTCGCGGGCGGGGGGGCCTAATGAGCAGTTCTTC. Amino acid sequence: CASSRSRAGGPNEQFF. Together with reference TRBV7-2 and TRBJ2-1, the CDR3 gives the full variable domain: GAGVSQSPSNKVTEKGKDVELRCDPISGHTALYWYRQSLGQGLEFLIYFQGNSAPDKSGLPSDRFSAERTGGSVSTLTIQRTQQEDSAVYLCASSRSRAGGPNEQFFGPGTRLTVL.

The chain has TRBV4-1 and TRBJ2-7; 7 nucleotides match TRBD1. This CDR3 contains 16 residues. Germline values: CDR1 MGHRA, CDR2 YSYEKL. V trimming: 5 bases; J trimming: 2 bases; junction bases outside the gene matches: 12. For the CDR3, the DNA is TGCGCCAGCAGCAAGAGCACAACGGGACAGCCCTACGAGCAGTACTTC. This translates into CASSKSTTGQPYEQYF.

The chain employs TRBV6-2 or TRBV6-3 and TRBJ2-6, with TRBD2 matching 8 bases. The CDR3 is 17 amino acids. V shed 2 bases, J shed 4 bases, and the junction held 7 bases outside the gene matches. Germline V gene data show CDR1 as MNHEY and CDR2 as SVGEGT. The CDR3, as DNA: TGTGCCAGCAGTTACGGACGGGGGGGGTCCGGGGCCAACGTCCTGACTTTC. Protein: CASSYGRGGSGANVLTF.

This chain joins TRBV7-2 and TRBJ2-5; 8 nucleotides line up with TRBD2. With 4 bases clipped from V and 13 bases from J, the junction kept 11 bases outside the gene matches. This CDR3 comprises 13 residues. Looked up from germline, CDR1 is SGHTA and CDR2 is FQGNSA. In nucleotides, the CDR3 is TGTGCCAGCAGCTCCTCGGGGGGGCAGTTTCCGTACTTC. Translating gives CASSSSGGQFPYF.

This CDR3 is CSAREENYGYTF. In DNA form, the CDR3 reads TGCAGTGCGAGGGAAGAAAACTATGGCTACACCTTC. The gene calls are TRBV20-1 and TRBJ1-2; D remains unclear. Trimming cost V 6 bases and J 2 bases, with 10 bases left between them. CDR3 length: 12 amino acids. CDR1 is DFQATT, CDR2 SNEGSKA, per germline (reference sequence).

This clonotype occurred a few times. V usage is TRBV7-3 and J usage is TRBJ2-5; 7 bases agree with TRBD1. The trim removed 3 bases at V and 3 bases at J, leaving 4 bases unmatched. The germline CDR1 and CDR2 sequences are SGHTA and FQGTGA. The CDR3 sequence is 14 residues long. The CDR3 spells CASSFPGTEETQYF. The DNA for the CDR3 is TGTGCCAGCAGCTTTCCGGGGACAGAAGAGACCCAGTACTTC.

The rearrangement joins TRBV7-2 to TRBJ2-1, with D perhaps matching TRBD1 or TRBD2 (6 bases each). The CDR3 sequence is 15 residues long. V was cut by 1 base and J by 6 bases, with 13 bases left in between. CDR1 and CDR2 (germline): SGHTA, FQGNSA. CDR3 nucleotide sequence: TGTGCCAGCAGCTTAGTGGACGGGGGCGTCAATGAGCAGTTCTTC. Amino acid sequence: CASSLVDGGVNEQFF.

Concerning this clonotype: Compared with germline, one end of the junction differs, possibly owing to a read error. The chain joins TRBV2 to TRBJ2-3; 9 nucleotides match TRBD2. Germline V gene lookup returns CDR1 SNHLY and CDR2 FYNNEI. The length of the CDR3 is 14 residues. CDR3 bases: TGTGCCAGCGCGGGACTAGCAAGCACAGGTACGCAGTATTTT. This gives the protein CASAGLASTGTQYF.

In this sample, this clonotype turned up a few times. The chain combines TRBV7-9 with TRBJ2-5; TRBD1 agrees at 8 bases. The CDR3 extends over 14 amino acids. CDR1 is SEHNR, CDR2 FQNEAQ, per germline (reference sequence). The V gene end was trimmed by 4 bases and the J gene end by 3 bases; junction bases not matched to a gene: 4. CDR3 bases: TGTGCCAGCAGCTCCGGACAGGGAAAAGAGACCCAGTACTTC. It yields the protein CASSSGQGKETQYF.

This chain connects TRBV5-8 to TRBJ2-4; D gene unclear. The V gene's germline CDR1 is SGHTS and CDR2 YDEGEE. The CDR3 covers 13 residues. Trimming pared 2 bases from V and 8 bases from J, leaving 11 bases between. The CDR3 coding sequence is TGTGCCAGCAGCTTATTAGTCGAGGACATTCAGTACTTC. Amino acid sequence: CASSLLVEDIQYF.

V usage is TRBV15 and J usage is TRBJ2-3; 8 bases match TRBD2. Per the germline V gene, CDR1 is LNHNV and CDR2 is YYDKDF (reference sequence). This CDR3 region has 14 residues. Trimming took 3 bases from V and 5 from J; bases not matched to a gene: 4. The CDR3: CATSRRGAGDTQYF. Written as DNA, the CDR3 is TGTGCCACCAGCAGGCGGGGGGCGGGAGATACGCAGTATTTT. The entire variable domain, with the rest obtained from reference TRBV15 and TRBJ2-3, is as follows: DAMVIQNPRYQVTQFGKPVTLSCSQTLNHNVMYWYQQKSSQAPKLLFHYYDKDFNNEADTPDNFQSRRPNTSFCFLDIRSPGLGDTAMYLCATSRRGAGDTQYFGPGTRLTVL.

In its sample, this clonotype was seen many times. The chain joins TRBV10-3 to TRBJ2-7; D is ambiguous. There are 13 residues in the CDR3. Germline-derived CDR1 and CDR2 are ENHRY and SYGVKD. The germline V and J ends were trimmed by 2 bases and 1 base, with 6 bases remaining between them. CDR3 nucleotides: TGTGCCATCAGTGAGGGCAGATCCTACGAGCAGTACTTC. Protein sequence: CAISEGRSYEQYF.

Only a few counts were recorded for this clonotype. This chain connects TRBV12-3 or TRBV12-4 to TRBJ2-2; 7 bases are shared with TRBD2. The V and J ends lost 3 bases and 7 bases, in that order; junction bases with no gene match: 2. The CDR3 is 13 residues long. CDR3 sequence reads: CASSLGGIGELFF. The CDR3 nucleotides read TGTGCCAGCAGTTTGGGGGGGATCGGGGAGCTGTTTTTT.

The V call is TRBV20-1, the J call TRBJ2-4, with 9 bases fitting TRBD1. The DNA end lines up better with TRBJ2-5; the J call may be wrong. The CDR3 has 12 amino acids. Per the germline V gene, CDR1 is DFQATT and CDR2 is SNEGSKA (reference sequence). CDR3 loop: CSAGQGTETQYF. The CDR3 DNA sequence: TGCAGTGCCGGACAGGGGACGGAGACCCAGTACTTC.

The chain couples TRBV3-1 to TRBJ2-7; D remains ambiguous. V gave up 0 bases and J gave up 9 bases, with 9 bases separating them. Germline V lookup: CDR1 LGHDT, CDR2 YNNKEL (reference sequence). This CDR3 has 12 amino acids. The CDR3 region is CASSQDLVGQYF. CDR3 sequence (DNA): TGTGCCAGCAGCCAAGATCTTGTTGGGCAGTACTTC.

On this clonotype itself: A much more abundant neighbour one base away suggests this may be a read error. V usage is TRBV9 and J usage is TRBJ2-7; 7 bases agree with TRBD2. From germline, CDR1 is SGDLS and CDR2 YYNGEE. Trimming at V came to 2 bases and at J to 7 bases, leaving 9 bases not matched to a gene. This CDR3 has 14 residues. DNA of the CDR3: TGTGCCAGCAGCGTGACTTCGGGGAGGGATGAGCAGTACTTC. It translates to CASSVTSGRDEQYF.

The gene calls are TRBV7-3 and TRBJ1-1; TRBD1 is a possible D gene (6 bases). Trimming stripped 5 bases from V and 4 bases from J, with 14 bases between. This CDR3 region has 14 residues. Germline V gives CDR1 SGHTA, CDR2 FQGTGA. The CDR3: CASSPGRGGTEAFF. The CDR3 bases are TGTGCCAGCAGCCCCGGCAGGGGTGGCACTGAAGCTTTCTTT.

This clonotype has only a few counts. This chain connects TRBV18 to TRBJ2-1; D is perhaps TRBD2 (6 bases). The CDR3 is 15 residues long. Per the germline V gene, CDR1 is KGHSH and CDR2 is LQKENI. V lost 4 bases and J lost 4, with 14 bases in between. CDR3 nucleotides: TGTGCCAGCTCACTACTACGAGGACTATACAATGAGCAGTTCTTC. It specifies CASSLLRGLYNEQFF.

The V gene is TRBV2, the J gene TRBJ2-7, with TRBD1 matching 11 bases. The CDR3 sequence is 15 residues long. Looked up from germline, CDR1 is SNHLY and CDR2 is FYNNEI. V lost 5 bases, J lost 3 bases, and 6 bases stayed unmatched. Here the CDR3 DNA reads TGTGCCAGCAGTCTGACGGGACAGGGGGTCTACGAGCAGTACTTC. Amino acid sequence: CASSLTGQGVYEQYF.

The chain joins TRBV4-3 to TRBJ2-3; 9 nucleotides align to TRBD1. Trimming cost V 3 bases and J 0 bases; bases outside gene matches: 13. The length of the CDR3 is 19 residues. The germline V gene has CDR1 LGHNA and CDR2 YSLEER. In nucleotides, the CDR3 is TGCGCCAGCAGCCACCGACAGGGGGGGAGACTAGCAAGCACAGATACGCAGTATTTT. It is translated as CASSHRQGGRLASTDTQYF.

This clonotype has ten or more counts. The gene calls are TRBV20-1 and TRBJ2-1, with D perhaps TRBD1 (6 bases). The CDR3 covers 15 residues. Germline assignment: CDR1 DFQATT and CDR2 SNEGSKA (reference sequence). V gave up 5 bases and J gave up 5 bases, with 19 bases separating them. In DNA, the CDR3 is TGCAGTGCTCTCGGAGGACGTGGACAGAACAATGAGCAGTTCTTC. Amino acid sequence: CSALGGRGQNNEQFF.

The V and J genes are TRBV7-2 and TRBJ1-1; D gene unclear. Germline-derived CDR1 and CDR2 are SGHTA and FQGNSA. V lost 3 bases, J lost 3 bases, and 5 bases lay in between. The CDR3 extends over 12 amino acids. The CDR3 region has the DNA TGTGCCAGCAGCTTCGGATACACTGAAGCTTTCTTT. Translating gives CASSFGYTEAFF.

In its sample, this clonotype was seen a few times. The CDR3: CASSRDGGGSSYEQYF. The CDR3 DNA reads as TGTGCCAGCAGCCGGGACGGGGGAGGGAGCTCCTACGAGCAGTACTTC. The chain uses TRBV7-2 and TRBJ2-7; 7 bases match TRBD2. The J segment lost 0 bases and the V segment lost 5 bases, leaving 10 bases of the junction unmatched. Germline V gene data show CDR1 as SGHTA and CDR2 as FQGNSA. This CDR3 has 16 residues.

This clonotype occurred many times. The chain employs TRBV4-3 and TRBJ2-3, with D perhaps TRBD1 (6 bases). The V end lost 1 base, the J end lost 3 bases, and 8 bases lay between the germline ends. Looked up from germline, CDR1 is LGHNA and CDR2 is YSLEER. The CDR3 runs to 14 residues. CDR3 DNA sequence: TGCGCCAGCAGCCAAGTAAGGGGGACAGATACGCAGTATTTT. Protein: CASSQVRGTDTQYF.

This clonotype has a handful of counts. This chain uses TRBV10-1 with TRBJ2-3; no firm D call. Deletions cut 0 bases from V and 2 bases from J, with 9 bases between. The germline gives CDR1 WNHNN, CDR2 SYGVQD (reference sequence). The CDR3 runs to 15 residues. This CDR3 is CASSESTTPTDTQYF. The CDR3 region has the DNA TGCGCCAGCAGTGAGTCGACCACCCCCACAGATACGCAGTATTTT.

The chain combines TRBV11-2 with TRBJ2-3; 7 bases are a match to TRBD2. With 8 bases clipped from V and 0 bases from J, the junction kept 8 bases outside the gene matches. The germline V gene encodes CDR1 SGHAT and CDR2 FQNNGV. This CDR3 is 15 amino acids long. CDR3 region: CASVGRGGSTDTQYF. CDR3 bases: TGTGCCAGCGTAGGGAGGGGCGGTAGCACAGATACGCAGTATTTT.

This clonotype was counted many times. The chain has TRBV20-1 and TRBJ2-7; TRBD2 matches 7 bases. The CDR3 extends over 17 amino acids. The germline V gene has CDR1 DFQATT and CDR2 SNEGSKA (reference sequence). J gave up 3 bases and V 5 bases, and 19 bases lay outside the gene matches. CDR3 sequence: CSAPGNAQGGKYYEQYF. The CDR3 DNA is TGCAGTGCTCCGGGCAACGCGCAGGGAGGGAAATACTACGAGCAGTACTTC.

This clonotype was picked up many times. The chain has TRBV19 and TRBJ2-1; no firm D call. Germline values: CDR1 LNHDA, CDR2 SQIVND (reference sequence). The V gene lost 9 bases and the J gene lost 0 bases, with 12 bases spanning the gap. This CDR3 has 14 residues. The CDR3 reads CASGYLSSYNEQFF. CDR3 nucleotides: TGTGCCAGCGGGTACCTTAGCTCCTACAATGAGCAGTTCTTC. Full variable domain (missing parts from reference TRBV19 and TRBJ2-1): DGGITQSPKYLFRKEGQNVTLSCEQNLNHDAMYWYRQDPGQGLRLIYYSQIVNDFQKGDIAEGYSVSREKKESFPLTVTSAQKNPTAFYLCASGYLSSYNEQFFGPGTRLTVL.

The chain has TRBV9 and TRBJ1-6; TRBD1 agrees at 8 bases. Per germline, CDR1 SGDLS and CDR2 YYNGEE. The trim removed 3 bases at V and 0 bases at J, leaving 5 bases unmatched. This CDR3 has 17 amino acids. The CDR3 spells CASSADDRGSYNSPLHF. CDR3 DNA: TGTGCCAGCAGCGCAGACGACAGGGGCTCCTATAATTCACCCCTCCACTTT.

This clonotype has only a few counts. V and J are TRBV3-1 and TRBJ2-1; D is undetermined. The CDR3 is made up of 12 amino acids. Between the trimmed V and J ends, which lost 1 base and 9 bases, there was a span of 7 bases. Looked up from germline, CDR1 is LGHDT and CDR2 is YNNKEL (reference sequence). The CDR3: CASSQVGVEQFF. CDR3 sequence (DNA): TGTGCCAGCAGCCAAGTGGGCGTTGAGCAGTTCTTC.